This TCR beta chain emerged from a study of blood T cell repertoires in COVID-19. Looking at the study overall: Sources were T cells, B-cell-depleted T cells, or PBMCs; the material itself was cDNA or gDNA.

Data came from immunoSEQ multiplex PCR; TCRdb stores just in-frame clones and leaves some out. This table holds about 160,000 clones, around 85% found once. There are 13 residues in the CDR3. With 7 bases removed from V and 0 bases from J, the gap between germline ends came to 9 bases. In germline, CDR1 is MNHEY, CDR2 SMNVEV (reference sequence). The study assigned cohorts using participant-reported clinical history. The clonotype was recovered from a woman between 40 and 50 years old with acute COVID-19. The chain joins TRBV27 to TRBJ1-2; the D gene is possibly TRBD1 (5 bases). Sequencing was carried out using PBMCs or T cells enriched from blood (not recorded which). CDR3 nucleotides: TGTGCCAGCACCGACAGTACTAACTATGGCTACACCTTC. Its translation: CASTDSTNYGYTF.